This entry is about one T cell receptor (beta chain). Its target is unknown. Other DNA sequences in the sample encode the same CDR3. These data come from a study of cytomegalovirus exposure and HLA in healthy donors. V trimming: 0 bases; J trimming: 2 bases; junction bases outside the gene matches: 3. CDR1 MNHEY and CDR2 SVGAGI come from the germline V gene. The CDR3 covers 16 residues. Study outcomes and limitations: The classifier reportedly diagnosed cytomegalovirus status with high sensitivity and specificity. Later analysis suggested links between common viral pathogens and several top significant clusters. Trimming of TCR beta V- and J-genes showed a link, identified in a later analysis, to a missense DCLRE1C variant.

With 60 Vbeta and 13 Jbeta primers, the PCR was carried out. TCRdb's table, derived via immunoSEQ multiplex PCR, lists solely in-frame clones and lacks some. The ten top clones account for 9.5% to 15%, within a sample of 45,000 to 70,000 clones. V gene TRBV6-5 combines with J gene TRBJ2-1; 8 bases align to TRBD1. The clonotype comes from a woman aged 25 to 39 in good health and CMV-seropositive. The sample taken for sequencing was PBMCs. DNA for the CDR3: TGTGCCAGCAGTTACTCGAACAGGGGGGCCTACAATGAGCAGTTCTTC. The encoded protein is CASSYSNRGAYNEQFF.